Each of the 3 T cell receptor beta chains below was sequenced from the same sample in a study of breast tumors, draining lymph nodes, adjacent tissues. Each CDR3 protein is one row after TCRdb ran MiXCR on the multiplex PCR reads. The profile shows fewer than 15,000 distinct CDR3 sequences, roughly 60% of them singletons. Sequenced: tumor-adjacent breast tissue. The receptors originated from a female donor with breast cancer. Some clones in this sample may be carry-over from other donors' samples.

J is TRBJ2-1 and V is TRBV6-4; D may be TRBD2 (6 bases). The length of the CDR3 is 16 residues. Trimming left V 2 bases short and J 1 base short, with 12 bases between. The germline gives CDR1 MRHNA, CDR2 SNTAGT. CDR3 loop: CASSDEGGKSYNEQFF. As DNA, the CDR3 is TGTGCCAGCAGTGACGAAGGAGGGAAGTCCTACAATGAGCAGTTCTTC.

CDR3 protein: CASRGRHPNQPQHF. The DNA for the CDR3 is TGTGCCAGTAGAGGCCGACACCCAAATCAGCCCCAGCATTTT. This sequence joins TRBV19 and TRBJ1-5; the D is unclear. This CDR3 is built from 14 residues. Looked up from germline, CDR1 is LNHDA and CDR2 is SQIVND (reference sequence). V gave up 6 bases and J gave up 4 bases, with 13 bases separating them.

This clonotype was detected once. V gene TRBV15 combines with J gene TRBJ2-1, with unresolved D. Trimming stripped 3 bases from V and 6 bases from J, with 15 bases between. Looked up from germline, CDR1 is LNHNV and CDR2 is YYDKDF (reference sequence). This CDR3 spans 15 amino acids. The CDR3 bases are TGTGCCACCAGCAGCTTAGTGGCGGCCCCCAATGAGCAGTTCTTC. This translates into CATSSLVAAPNEQFF.